This TCR beta chain was captured by sequencing in a study of T cells in Graves' hyperthyroidism and ophthalmopathy. The TCR beta CDR3 regions underwent amplification using RNA transcripts as the source. During a first-round RT-PCR of the TCR CDR3, the HTBI primer set was used. TCRdb ran MiXCR on the multiplex PCR reads and lists one entry per CDR3 protein. The sample shows 250,000 to 300,000 distinct CDR3 sequences, about an eighth of them seen only once. This CDR3 contains 15 residues. Germline-derived CDR1 and CDR2 are DFQATT and SNEGSKA (reference sequence). V gave up 3 bases and J gave up 14 bases, with 23 bases separating them.

The gene calls are TRBV20-1 and TRBJ1-6; maybe TRBD1 (5 bases). The receptor's source is a woman aged 30 to 39 with Graves' hyperthyroidism that later progressed to Graves' ophthalmopathy. The sample was blood. Here the CDR3 reads CSARAGLRYQSALHF. The DNA for the CDR3 is TGCAGTGCTAGGGCGGGGCTTCGGTATCAATCGGCCCTCCACTTT.